These T cell receptor beta chains were read from a single sample in a study of PD-1 blockade in mismatch repair-deficient tumors. Repertoires were generated with immunoSEQ multiplex PCR, while TCRdb's copy carries only in-frame clones and drops some. The table has about 110,000 clones, around 80% seen once. Source: peripheral blood, taken 60 weeks after starting pembrolizumab. All receptors derive from an adult with mismatch repair-deficient cancer. Both conserved end residues are part of each CDR3. Each record gives: D gene, clone size, J gene, V gene, CDR3 DNA, CDR3 protein. A D gene is named only where the DNA matches it firmly. The listing skips clone size in some rows; elsewhere it reads once, few, many or a size class.

D: -
size: -
J: TRBJ2-7
V: TRBV19
DNA: TGTGCCAGTAGTATCGGTTCAGGGGCCTACGAGCAGTACTTC
CDR3: CASSIGSGAYEQYF

D: -
size: -
J: TRBJ1-2
V: TRBV7-2
DNA: TGTGCCAGCAGCTCTCAGACGAGGGCCCGGGACTACACCTTC
CDR3: CASSSQTRARDYTF

D: -
size: once
J: TRBJ2-7
V: TRBV5-1
DNA: TGCGCCAGCAGCGCGCGGAGGTTAGTCTCCTACGAGCAGTACTTC
CDR3: CASSARRLVSYEQYF

D: -
size: -
J: TRBJ2-1
V: TRBV6-6
DNA: TGTGCCAGCAGTTACGTAGCGGAGTTTGAGCAGTTCTTC
CDR3: CASSYVAEFEQFF

D: -
size: few
J: TRBJ2-7
V: TRBV7-8
DNA: TGTGCCAGCAGCTTCGACACCCTTTACGAGCAGTACTTC
CDR3: CASSFDTLYEQYF

D: -
size: -
J: TRBJ2-7
V: TRBV7-7
DNA: TGTGCTAGCAGCTTAAATCCGGGCCACGAGCAGTACTTC
CDR3: CASSLNPGHEQYF

D: TRBD2
size: -
J: TRBJ2-1
V: TRBV6-5
DNA: TGTGCCAGCAGTCGCGGGACTAGCGGGAGTCATGAGCAGTTCTTC
CDR3: CASSRGTSGSHEQFF

D: TRBD1
size: once
J: TRBJ1-1
V: TRBV30
DNA: TGTGCCTGGGGGACAGGGGTCGGGACTGAAGCTTTCTTT
CDR3: CAWGTGVGTEAFF

D: -
size: few
J: TRBJ2-7
V: TRBV9
DNA: TGTGCCAGCAGCGTAGGTCTGAGTGAGCAGTACTTC
CDR3: CASSVGLSEQYF

D: -
size: -
J: TRBJ2-5
V: TRBV11-3
DNA: TGTGCCAGCAGCTTAGAAGAAGAGACCCAGTACTTC
CDR3: CASSLEEETQYF

D: -
size: -
J: TRBJ2-2
V: TRBV11-2
DNA: TGTGCCAGCACCCCAGGGAGAAAACCGAACACCGGGGAGCTGTTTTTT
CDR3: CASTPGRKPNTGELFF

D: TRBD2
size: few
J: TRBJ2-7
V: TRBV19
DNA: TGTGCCAGTTCAACTAGCGCACCCTACGAGCAGTACTTC
CDR3: CASSTSAPYEQYF

D: -
size: -
J: TRBJ2-7
V: TRBV11-3
DNA: TGTGCCAGCAGCTTGTGGACTGACCACGAGCAGTACTTC
CDR3: CASSLWTDHEQYF

D: -
size: once
J: TRBJ2-3
V: TRBV5-5
DNA: TGTGCCAGCAGCTCCCTAGGAGGGACAGATACGCAGTATTTT
CDR3: CASSSLGGTDTQYF

D: -
size: few
J: TRBJ1-2
V: TRBV19
DNA: TGTGCCAGTAGCCCTCGGACAGTCCCTGGCTACACCTTC
CDR3: CASSPRTVPGYTF

D: -
size: -
J: TRBJ2-3
V: TRBV5-1
DNA: TGCGCCAGCAGCCCAAGCGGAGCCAGCACAGATACGCAGTATTTT
CDR3: CASSPSGASTDTQYF

D: -
size: few
J: TRBJ1-2
V: TRBV30
DNA: TGTGCCTGGAGTAAGGGGGCTAACTATGGCTACACCTTC
CDR3: CAWSKGANYGYTF

D: TRBD2
size: -
J: TRBJ2-3
V: TRBV30
DNA: TGTGCCTGGAATCCGCTAGCGGGGAGCACAGATACGCAGTATTTT
CDR3: CAWNPLAGSTDTQYF

D: TRBD1
size: -
J: TRBJ2-1
V: TRBV27
DNA: TGTGCCAGCAGGACAGGGGACTCCTACAATGAGCAGTTCTTC
CDR3: CASRTGDSYNEQFF

D: -
size: -
J: TRBJ2-2
V: TRBV5-4
DNA: TGTGCCAGCAGCTTCCAGTTAGCGAACACCGGGGAGCTGTTTTTT
CDR3: CASSFQLANTGELFF

D: -
size: -
J: TRBJ2-2
V: TRBV7-3
DNA: TGTGCCAGCGGGGGTGGAAACACCGGGGAGCTGTTTTTT
CDR3: CASGGGNTGELFF

D: -
size: few
J: TRBJ1-2
V: TRBV6-5
DNA: TGTGCCAGCACCCCCACCAGCGGATATGGCTACACCTTC
CDR3: CASTPTSGYGYTF

D: TRBD1
size: -
J: TRBJ1-1
V: TRBV27
DNA: TGTGCCAGCAGTTTGAGGGGGCCGCGGGTCGCAGAAGCTTTCTTT
CDR3: CASSLRGPRVAEAFF